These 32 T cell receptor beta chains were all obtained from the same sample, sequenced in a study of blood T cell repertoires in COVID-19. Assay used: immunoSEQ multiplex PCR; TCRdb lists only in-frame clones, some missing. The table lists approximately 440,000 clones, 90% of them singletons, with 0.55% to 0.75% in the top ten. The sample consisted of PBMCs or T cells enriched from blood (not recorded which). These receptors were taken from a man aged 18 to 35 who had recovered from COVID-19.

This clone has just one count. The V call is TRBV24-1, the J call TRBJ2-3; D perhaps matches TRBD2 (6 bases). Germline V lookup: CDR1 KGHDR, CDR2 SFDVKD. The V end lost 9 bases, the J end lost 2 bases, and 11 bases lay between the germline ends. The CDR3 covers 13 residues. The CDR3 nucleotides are TGTGCCACCGGACGGGAGTACACAGATACGCAGTATTTT. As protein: CATGREYTDTQYF.

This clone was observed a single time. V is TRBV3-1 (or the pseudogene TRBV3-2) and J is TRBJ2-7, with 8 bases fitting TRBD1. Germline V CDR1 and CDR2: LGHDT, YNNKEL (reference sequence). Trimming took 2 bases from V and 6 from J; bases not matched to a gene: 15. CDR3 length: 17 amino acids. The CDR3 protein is CASSQTPPGTGAAEQYF. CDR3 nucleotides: TGTGCCAGCAGCCAAACCCCGCCCGGGACAGGCGCCGCCGAGCAGTACTTC.

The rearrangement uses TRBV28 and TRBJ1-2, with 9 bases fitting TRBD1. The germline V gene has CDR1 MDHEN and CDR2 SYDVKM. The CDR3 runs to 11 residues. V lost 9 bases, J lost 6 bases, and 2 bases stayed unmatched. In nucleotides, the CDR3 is TGTGCCAGTACAGGGGGCAATGGCTACACCTTC. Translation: CASTGGNGYTF.

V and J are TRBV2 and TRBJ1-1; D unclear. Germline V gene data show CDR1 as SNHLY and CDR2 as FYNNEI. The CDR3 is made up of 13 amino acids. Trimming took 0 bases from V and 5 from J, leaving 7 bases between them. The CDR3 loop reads CASSEARLTEAFF. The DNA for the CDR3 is TGTGCCAGCAGTGAAGCAAGACTAACTGAAGCTTTCTTT.

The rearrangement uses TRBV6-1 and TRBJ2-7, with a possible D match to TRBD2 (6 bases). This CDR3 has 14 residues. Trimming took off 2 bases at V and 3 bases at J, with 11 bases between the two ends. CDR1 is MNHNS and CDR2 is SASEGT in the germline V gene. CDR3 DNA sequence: TGTGCCAGCAGTGAACGAGCTAGCGACTACGAGCAGTACTTC. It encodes CASSERASDYEQYF.

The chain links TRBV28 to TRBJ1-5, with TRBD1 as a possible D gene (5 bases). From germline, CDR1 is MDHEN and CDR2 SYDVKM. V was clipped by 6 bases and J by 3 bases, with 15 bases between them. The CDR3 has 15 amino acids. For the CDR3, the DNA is TGTGCCAGCAGGCCTCGGACACTTACCAATCAGCCCCAGCATTTT. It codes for CASRPRTLTNQPQHF.

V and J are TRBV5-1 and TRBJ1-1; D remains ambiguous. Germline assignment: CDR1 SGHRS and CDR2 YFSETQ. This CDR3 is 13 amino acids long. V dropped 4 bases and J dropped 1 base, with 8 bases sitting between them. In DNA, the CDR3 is TGCGCCAGCAGCGTGGACGGGAACACTGAAGCTTTCTTT. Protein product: CASSVDGNTEAFF.

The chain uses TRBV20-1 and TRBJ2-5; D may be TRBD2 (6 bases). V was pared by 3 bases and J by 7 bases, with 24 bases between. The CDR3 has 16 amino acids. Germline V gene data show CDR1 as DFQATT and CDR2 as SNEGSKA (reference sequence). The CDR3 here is CSASLSPRNHGGTQYF. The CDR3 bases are TGCAGTGCTAGTCTCAGTCCCCGAAACCACGGGGGGACCCAGTACTTC.

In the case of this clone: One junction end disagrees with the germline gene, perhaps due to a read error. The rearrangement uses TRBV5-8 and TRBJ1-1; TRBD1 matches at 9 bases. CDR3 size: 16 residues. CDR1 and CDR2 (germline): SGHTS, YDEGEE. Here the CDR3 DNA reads TGTGCCAGCAGATTGGACAGGGGAAAGAGGAACACTGAAGCTTTCTTT. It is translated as CASRLDRGKRNTEAFF.

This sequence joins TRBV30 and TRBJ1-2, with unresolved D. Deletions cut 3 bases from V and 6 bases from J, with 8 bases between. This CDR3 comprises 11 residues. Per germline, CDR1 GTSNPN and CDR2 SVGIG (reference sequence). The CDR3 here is CAWRIPDGYTF. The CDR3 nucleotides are TGTGCCTGGAGAATTCCTGATGGCTACACCTTC.

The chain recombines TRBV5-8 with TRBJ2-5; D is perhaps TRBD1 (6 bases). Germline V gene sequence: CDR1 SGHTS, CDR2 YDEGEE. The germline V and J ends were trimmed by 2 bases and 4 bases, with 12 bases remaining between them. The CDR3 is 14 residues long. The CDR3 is CASSFQGTGETQYF. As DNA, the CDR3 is TGTGCCAGCAGCTTCCAGGGGACGGGAGAGACCCAGTACTTC.

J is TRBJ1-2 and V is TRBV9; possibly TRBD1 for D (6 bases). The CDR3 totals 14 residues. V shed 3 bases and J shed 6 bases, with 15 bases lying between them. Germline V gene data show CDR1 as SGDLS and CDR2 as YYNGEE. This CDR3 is CASSAQGPRDGYTF. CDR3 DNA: TGTGCCAGCAGCGCACAGGGCCCCCGGGATGGCTACACCTTC.

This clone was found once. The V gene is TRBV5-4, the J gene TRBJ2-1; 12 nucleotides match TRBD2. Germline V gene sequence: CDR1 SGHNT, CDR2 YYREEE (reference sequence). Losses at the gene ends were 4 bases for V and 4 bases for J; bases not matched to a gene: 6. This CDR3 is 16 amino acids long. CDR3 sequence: CASSAGTSGSYNEQFF. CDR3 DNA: TGTGCCAGCAGCGCCGGGACTAGCGGGTCGTACAATGAGCAGTTCTTC. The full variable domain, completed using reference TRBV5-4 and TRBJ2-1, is ETGVTQSPTHLIKTRGQQVTLRCSSQSGHNTVSWYQQALGQGPQFIFQYYREEENGRGNFPPRFSGLQFPNYSSELNVNALELDDSALYLCASSAGTSGSYNEQFFGPGTRLTVL.

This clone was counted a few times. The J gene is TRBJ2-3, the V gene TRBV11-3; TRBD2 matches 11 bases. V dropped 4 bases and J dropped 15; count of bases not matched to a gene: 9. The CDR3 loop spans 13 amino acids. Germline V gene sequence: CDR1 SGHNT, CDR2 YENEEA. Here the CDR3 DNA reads TGTGCCAGCAGCTCCGCTAGCGGGGGGACCAAATATTTT. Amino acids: CASSSASGGTKYF.

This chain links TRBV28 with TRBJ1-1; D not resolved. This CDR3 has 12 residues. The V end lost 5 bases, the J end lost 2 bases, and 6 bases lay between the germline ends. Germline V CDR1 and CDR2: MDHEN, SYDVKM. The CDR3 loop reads CASSEVNTEAFF. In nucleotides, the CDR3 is TGTGCCAGCAGTGAGGTAAACACTGAAGCTTTCTTT.

CDR3 coding DNA: TGTGCCAGCAGCTTGAACCCGGGAGGGCAGTACTTC. Its translation: CASSLNPGGQYF. The V and J genes are TRBV5-6 and TRBJ2-7, with 7 positions matching TRBD2. This CDR3 spans 12 amino acids. Germline-derived CDR1 and CDR2 are SGHDT and YYEEEE. Trimming removed 1 base from V and 9 bases from J; junction bases left unmatched: 4.

This CDR3 is CASSPGQENIQYF. The CDR3 nucleotides read TGTGCCAGCAGCCCCGGCCAGGAAAACATTCAGTACTTC. The rearrangement joins TRBV28 to TRBJ2-4; D is uncertain. The V gene lost 6 bases and the J gene lost 5 bases, with 11 bases spanning the gap. The CDR3 runs 13 residues. Per germline, CDR1 MDHEN and CDR2 SYDVKM.

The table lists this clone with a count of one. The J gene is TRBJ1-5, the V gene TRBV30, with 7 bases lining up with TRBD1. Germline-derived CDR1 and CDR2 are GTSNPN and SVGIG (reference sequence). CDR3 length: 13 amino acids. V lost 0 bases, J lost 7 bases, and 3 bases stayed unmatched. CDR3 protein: CAWSVQGEQPQHF. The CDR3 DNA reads TGTGCCTGGAGTGTGCAGGGGGAACAGCCCCAGCATTTT.

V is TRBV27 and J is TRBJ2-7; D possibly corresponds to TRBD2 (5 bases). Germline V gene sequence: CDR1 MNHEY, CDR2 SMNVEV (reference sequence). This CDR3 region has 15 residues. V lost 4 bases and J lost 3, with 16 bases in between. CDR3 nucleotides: TGTGCCAGCAGTTCCGGACTGAATGCCGTCTACGAGCAGTACTTC. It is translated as CASSSGLNAVYEQYF.

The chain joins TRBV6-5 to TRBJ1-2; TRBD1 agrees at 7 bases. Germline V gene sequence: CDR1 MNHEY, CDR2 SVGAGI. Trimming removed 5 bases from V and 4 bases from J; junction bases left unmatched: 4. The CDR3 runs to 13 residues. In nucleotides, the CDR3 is TGTGCCAGCAGTAGGGGGCTGTTCTATGGCTACACCTTC. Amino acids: CASSRGLFYGYTF.

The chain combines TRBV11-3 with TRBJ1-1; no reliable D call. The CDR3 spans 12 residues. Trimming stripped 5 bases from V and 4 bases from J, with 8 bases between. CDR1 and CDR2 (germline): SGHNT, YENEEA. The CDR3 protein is CASSHYGTEAFF. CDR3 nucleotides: TGTGCCAGCAGCCATTACGGCACTGAAGCTTTCTTT.

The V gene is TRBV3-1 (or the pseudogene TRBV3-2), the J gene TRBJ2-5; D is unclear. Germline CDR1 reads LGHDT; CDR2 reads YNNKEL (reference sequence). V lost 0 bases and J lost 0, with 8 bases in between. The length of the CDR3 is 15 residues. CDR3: CASSQEGRYQETQYF. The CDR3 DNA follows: TGTGCCAGCAGCCAAGAGGGCCGGTACCAAGAGACCCAGTACTTC.

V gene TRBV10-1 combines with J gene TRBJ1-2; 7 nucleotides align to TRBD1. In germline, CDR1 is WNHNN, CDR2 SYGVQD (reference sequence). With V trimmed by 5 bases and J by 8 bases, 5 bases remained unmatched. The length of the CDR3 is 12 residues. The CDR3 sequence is CASSRQGGGYTF. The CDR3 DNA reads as TGCGCCAGCAGTCGACAGGGAGGAGGCTACACCTTC.

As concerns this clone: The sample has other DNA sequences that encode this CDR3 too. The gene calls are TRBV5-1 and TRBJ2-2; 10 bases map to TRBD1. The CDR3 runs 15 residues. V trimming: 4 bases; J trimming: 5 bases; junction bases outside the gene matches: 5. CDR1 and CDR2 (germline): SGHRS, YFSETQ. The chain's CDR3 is CASSLRTGGTGELFF. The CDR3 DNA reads TGCGCCAGCAGCCTTCGGACAGGGGGGACCGGGGAGCTGTTTTTT.

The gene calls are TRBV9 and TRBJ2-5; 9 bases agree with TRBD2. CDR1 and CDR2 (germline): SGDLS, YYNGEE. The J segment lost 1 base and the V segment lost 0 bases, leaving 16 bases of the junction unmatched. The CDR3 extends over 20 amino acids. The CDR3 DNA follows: TGTGCCAGCAGCGTAGCTGTAGCTAGCGGGATTAAAAACCCCCAAGAGACCCAGTACTTC. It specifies CASSVAVASGIKNPQETQYF.

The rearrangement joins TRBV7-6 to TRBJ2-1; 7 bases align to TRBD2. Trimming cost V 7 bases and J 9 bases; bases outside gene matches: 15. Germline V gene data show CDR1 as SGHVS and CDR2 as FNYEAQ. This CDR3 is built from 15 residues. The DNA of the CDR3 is TGTGCCAGCAACCAATTGGGCGGGAGCACTGTTGAGCAGTTCTTC. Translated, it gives CASNQLGGSTVEQFF.

The CDR3 loop reads CASRMDKLNTEAFF. The CDR3 DNA is TGTGCCAGCAGAATGGACAAGTTGAACACTGAAGCTTTCTTT. V and J are TRBV2 and TRBJ1-1, with a weak D call TRBD1 (5 bases). The ends were cut back, 6 bases at V and 0 bases at J, with 11 bases in the middle. The CDR3 runs 14 residues. Germline CDR1 reads SNHLY; CDR2 reads FYNNEI. The full variable domain, completed using reference TRBV2 and TRBJ1-1, is EPEVTQTPSHQVTQMGQEVILRCVPISNHLYFYWYRQILGQKVEFLVSFYNNEISEKSEIFDDQFSVERPDGSNFTLKIRSTKLEDSAMYFCASRMDKLNTEAFFGQGTRLTVV.

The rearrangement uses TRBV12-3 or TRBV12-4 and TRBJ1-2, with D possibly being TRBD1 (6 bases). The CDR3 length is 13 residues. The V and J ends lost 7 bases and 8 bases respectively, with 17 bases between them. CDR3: CASTTTGFGGYTF. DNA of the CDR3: TGTGCCAGCACCACTACAGGGTTTGGGGGCTACACCTTC.

CDR3 in amino acids: CASSQRELNYIQYF. The CDR3 DNA follows: TGTGCCAGCAGCCAGCGGGAGTTGAATTACATTCAGTACTTC. The chain couples TRBV2 to TRBJ2-4; 8 bases fit TRBD2. In germline, CDR1 is SNHLY, CDR2 FYNNEI. V lost 6 bases to trimming and J lost 8 bases; unmatched junction nucleotides: 9. The CDR3 spans 14 residues.

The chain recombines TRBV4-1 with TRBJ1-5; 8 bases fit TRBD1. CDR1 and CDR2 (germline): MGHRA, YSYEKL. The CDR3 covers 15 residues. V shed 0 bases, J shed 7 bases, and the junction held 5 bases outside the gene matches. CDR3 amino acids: CASSQDPGGGQPQHF. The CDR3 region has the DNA TGCGCCAGCAGCCAAGATCCAGGGGGCGGGCAGCCCCAGCATTTT.

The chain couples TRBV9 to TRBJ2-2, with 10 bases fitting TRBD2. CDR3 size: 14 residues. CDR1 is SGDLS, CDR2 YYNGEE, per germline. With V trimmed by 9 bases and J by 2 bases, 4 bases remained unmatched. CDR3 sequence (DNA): TGTGCCACCTCTAGCGGGAGTAACACCGGGGAGCTGTTTTTT. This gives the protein CATSSGSNTGELFF. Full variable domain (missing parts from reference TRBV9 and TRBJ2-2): DSGVTQTPKHLITATGQRVTLRCSPRSGDLSVYWYQQSLDQGLQFLIQYYNGEERAKGNILERFSAQQFPDLHSELNLSSLELGDSALYFCATSSGSNTGELFFGEGSRLTVL.

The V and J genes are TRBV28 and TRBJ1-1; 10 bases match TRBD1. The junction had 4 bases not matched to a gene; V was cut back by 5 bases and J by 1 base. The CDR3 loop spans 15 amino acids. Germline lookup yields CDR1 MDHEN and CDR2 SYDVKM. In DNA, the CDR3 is TGTGCCAGCAGTAAGGGGGACAGGGGGAACACTGAAGCTTTCTTT. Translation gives CASSKGDRGNTEAFF.